The sequence of this T cell receptor beta chain was determined in a study of cytomegalovirus exposure and HLA in healthy donors. Study outcomes and limitations: Subsequent analysis revealed that first-cohort TCR clusters tended to co-occur in the roughly 120 validation repertoires. In vitro experiments confirmed that three CMV-associated chains were specific for CMV antigens. Many donors shared some public TCRs, even though most TCR sequences were rare. More than 150 TCR beta chains were listed as cytomegalovirus-associated.

The sample holds a few counts of this clone. Its target is not known. Other DNA sequences within the sample encode an identical CDR3. Trimming left V 6 bases short and J 4 bases short, with 10 bases between. Germline V gene sequence: CDR1 SNHLY, CDR2 FYNNEI. The CDR3 has 13 amino acids. Sequencing used immunoSEQ multiplex PCR; TCRdb keeps in-frame clones, though not all of them. The sample includes 150,000 to 200,000 clones, over 80% of them seen just once. The TCR originated in a man younger than 40 in good health and CMV-seropositive. The sample comprised PBMCs. This rearrangement joins TRBV2 to TRBJ1-5, with a possible D match to TRBD1 (6 bases). The CDR3 loop is CASSGQSNQPQHF. The DNA of the CDR3 is TGTGCCAGCAGCGGACAGTCTAATCAGCCCCAGCATTTT. Filled out from reference TRBV2 and TRBJ1-5, the complete variable domain reads EPEVTQTPSHQVTQMGQEVILRCVPISNHLYFYWYRQILGQKVEFLVSFYNNEISEKSEIFDDQFSVERPDGSNFTLKIRSTKLEDSAMYFCASSGQSNQPQHFGDGTRLSIL.